A single sample is the source of the 3 T cell receptor beta chains below, sequenced in a study of T cell responses to AZD1222 COVID-19 vaccine. Libraries were prepared by immunoSEQ multiplex PCR; TCRdb keeps only in-frame clonotypes and omits some of them. The data contain some 150,000 clones, 86% of them singletons. The sample here was peripheral blood, taken 28 days after the second AZD1222 dose. The origin of the receptors is an adult who received the AZD1222 COVID-19 vaccine.

Worth noting for this clone: This specimen includes other DNA sequences encoding the same CDR3. In DNA, the CDR3 is TGTGCCAGCTCACCGACCATGACCGAGACCCAGTACTTC. Translating it yields CASSPTMTETQYF. The gene calls are TRBV18 and TRBJ2-5; D is ambiguous. CDR1 KGHSH and CDR2 LQKENI come from the germline V gene. V was trimmed by 3 bases and J by 5 bases, leaving 10 bases between them. This CDR3 is built from 13 residues.

This sequence joins TRBV10-3 and TRBJ1-6; 11 positions match TRBD1. The CDR3 spans 13 residues. V was clipped by 10 bases and J by 12 bases; unmatched bases: 8. Germline loops: CDR1 ENHRY, CDR2 SYGVKD. CDR3 sequence reads: CATLGTGGEPLHF. The CDR3, as DNA: TGTGCCACCCTCGGGACAGGGGGAGAACCCCTCCACTTT.

This clone came up once. The rearrangement joins TRBV28 to TRBJ2-1; D gene unclear. The CDR3 spans 13 residues. Trimming stripped 7 bases from V and 7 bases from J, with 14 bases between. CDR1 is MDHEN and CDR2 is SYDVKM in the germline V gene. DNA of the CDR3: TGTGCCAGCATCGAAGAGGCGGCTAATGAGCAGTTCTTC. The encoded protein is CASIEEAANEQFF.